What follows are 7 T cell receptor beta chains derived from one specimen sequenced in a study of CD8 T cells in ankylosing spondylitis. TCRdb ran MiXCR on the 5' RACE reads and lists one entry per CDR3 protein. Counted here are more than 600,000 distinct CDR3 sequences, under 20% occurring once; the ten biggest clones make up about 20%. No antigens are known for them. Study-wide results and caveats: Typical of ankylosing spondylitis blood, it appeared, was a TCR beta motif of several highly homologous variants.

The sequenced material came from blood, either unsorted or a sorted T cell fraction (not recorded which). These receptors were obtained from a male donor with ankylosing spondylitis.

The V gene is TRBV2, the J gene TRBJ2-3, with D uncertain. CDR3 size: 12 residues. CDR1 is SNHLY and CDR2 is FYNNEI in the germline V gene. Trimming took off 4 bases at V and 4 bases at J, with 6 bases between the two ends. The DNA of the CDR3 is TGTGCCAGCAGTGTGAGTTCAGATACGCAGTATTTT. Translated, it gives CASSVSSDTQYF.

The chain is built from TRBV29-1 and TRBJ2-7; unclear D gene. This CDR3 spans 13 amino acids. Germline V CDR1 and CDR2: SQVTM, ANQGSEA. Trimming left V 7 bases short and J 2 bases short, with 15 bases between. The CDR3 nucleotides read TGCAGCGGCCGTCGGCTAGAGCCCTACGAGCAGTACTTC. Protein sequence: CSGRRLEPYEQYF.

This clonotype was counted only a few times. The rearrangement uses TRBV12-3 or TRBV12-4 and TRBJ1-1, with TRBD1 identical over 7 bases. Losses at the gene ends were 0 bases for V and 7 bases for J; bases not matched to a gene: 5. The CDR3 contains 14 residues. CDR3 DNA sequence: TGTGCCAGCAGTTTAGCGCAGGGGGGTGGTGAAGCTTTCTTT. It is translated as CASSLAQGGGEAFF.

This clonotype appeared many times. The chain combines TRBV12-3 or TRBV12-4 with TRBJ2-7; the D gene is possibly TRBD1 (6 bases). The CDR3 totals 11 residues. V shed 6 bases and J shed 5 bases, with 8 bases lying between them. CDR3 region: CASRQGNEQYF. DNA of the CDR3: TGTGCCAGCAGGCAGGGGAACGAGCAGTACTTC.

This clonotype was observed a handful of times. This rearrangement joins TRBV6-1 to TRBJ1-6; no clear D gene. Trimming removed 6 bases at V and 0 bases at J, with 15 bases between. The CDR3 sequence is 17 residues long. Germline assignment: CDR1 MNHNS and CDR2 SASEGT. The CDR3 coding sequence is TGTGCCAGCAGAAACCGACCCCTGAGCTCCTATAATTCACCCCTCCACTTT. Amino acids: CASRNRPLSSYNSPLHF.

In this sample, this clonotype turned up a few times. The chain links TRBV4-1 to TRBJ2-1; the D gene is possibly TRBD2 (6 bases). V gave up 1 base and J gave up 9 bases, with 13 bases separating them. Germline lookup yields CDR1 MGHRA and CDR2 YSYEKL. CDR3 length equals 14 residues. The CDR3 sequence: CASSQGVGLLEQFF. The CDR3 region has the DNA TGCGCCAGCAGCCAAGGGGTGGGACTTCTTGAGCAGTTCTTC.

The V and J genes are TRBV7-3 and TRBJ2-7; D unclear. The CDR3 has 13 residues. The V gene lost 2 bases and the J gene lost 3 bases, with 8 bases spanning the gap. The germline gives CDR1 SGHTA, CDR2 FQGTGA. The CDR3 here is CASSLDPGYEQYF. DNA for the CDR3: TGTGCCAGCAGCTTAGACCCAGGCTACGAGCAGTACTTC.